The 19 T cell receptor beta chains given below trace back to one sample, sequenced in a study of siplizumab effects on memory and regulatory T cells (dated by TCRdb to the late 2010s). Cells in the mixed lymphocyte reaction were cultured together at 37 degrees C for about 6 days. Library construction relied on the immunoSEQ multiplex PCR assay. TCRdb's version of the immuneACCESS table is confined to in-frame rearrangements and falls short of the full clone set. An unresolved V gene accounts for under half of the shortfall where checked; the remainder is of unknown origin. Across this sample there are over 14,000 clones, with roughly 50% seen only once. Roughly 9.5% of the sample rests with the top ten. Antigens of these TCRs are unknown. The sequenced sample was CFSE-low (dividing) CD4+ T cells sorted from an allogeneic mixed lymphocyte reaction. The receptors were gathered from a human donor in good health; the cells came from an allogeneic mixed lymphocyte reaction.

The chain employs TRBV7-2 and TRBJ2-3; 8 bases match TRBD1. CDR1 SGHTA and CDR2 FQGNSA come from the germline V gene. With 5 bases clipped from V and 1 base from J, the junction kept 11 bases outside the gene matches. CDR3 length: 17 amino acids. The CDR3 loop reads CASSTGRTGYGTDTQYF. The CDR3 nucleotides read TGTGCCAGCAGCACCGGAAGGACAGGGTATGGCACAGATACGCAGTATTTT.

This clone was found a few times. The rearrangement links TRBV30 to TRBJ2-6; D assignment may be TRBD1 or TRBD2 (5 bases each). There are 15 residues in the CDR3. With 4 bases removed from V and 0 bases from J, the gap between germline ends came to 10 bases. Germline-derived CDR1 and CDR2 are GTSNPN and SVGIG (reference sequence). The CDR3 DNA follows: TGTGCCTGGACGACGGGGACCTCTGGGGCCAACGTCCTGACTTTC. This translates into CAWTTGTSGANVLTF.

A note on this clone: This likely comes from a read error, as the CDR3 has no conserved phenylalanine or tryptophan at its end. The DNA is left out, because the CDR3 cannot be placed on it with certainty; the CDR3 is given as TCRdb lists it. This chain's CDR3 is CASSGGAGGTSLR. This chain connects TRBV6-1 to TRBJ2-7; the DNA was not used to check the table's D call, TRBD2. Germline V gives CDR1 MNHNS, CDR2 SASEGT. The CDR3 spans 13 amino acids, including both terminal residues.

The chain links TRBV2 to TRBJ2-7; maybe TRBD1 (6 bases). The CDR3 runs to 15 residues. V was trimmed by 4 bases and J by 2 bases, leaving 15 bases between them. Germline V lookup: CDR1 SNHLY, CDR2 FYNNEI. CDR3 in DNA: TGTGCCAGCAGTGTTCAGCGGAAGGGGGCCTACGAGCAGTACTTC. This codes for CASSVQRKGAYEQYF.

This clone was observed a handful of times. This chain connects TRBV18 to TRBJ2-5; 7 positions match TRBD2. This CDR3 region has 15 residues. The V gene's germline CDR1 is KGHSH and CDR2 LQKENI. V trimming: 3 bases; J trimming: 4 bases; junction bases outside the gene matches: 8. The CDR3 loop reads CASSPVGGSGETQYF. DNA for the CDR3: TGTGCCAGCTCACCGGTAGGCGGGAGTGGAGAGACCCAGTACTTC.

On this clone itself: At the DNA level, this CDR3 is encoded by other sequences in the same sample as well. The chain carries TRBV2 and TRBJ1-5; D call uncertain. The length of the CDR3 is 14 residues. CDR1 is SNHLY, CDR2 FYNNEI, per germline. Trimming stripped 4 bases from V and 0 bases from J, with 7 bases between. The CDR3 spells CASSGGTSNQPQHF. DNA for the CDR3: TGTGCCAGCAGTGGGGGTACTAGCAATCAGCCCCAGCATTTT.

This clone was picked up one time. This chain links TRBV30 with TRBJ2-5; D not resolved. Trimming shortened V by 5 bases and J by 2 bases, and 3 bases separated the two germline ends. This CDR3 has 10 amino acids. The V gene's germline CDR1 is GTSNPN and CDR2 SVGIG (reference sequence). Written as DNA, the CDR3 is TGTGCCTGGGGACAAGAGACCCAGTACTTC. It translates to CAWGQETQYF.

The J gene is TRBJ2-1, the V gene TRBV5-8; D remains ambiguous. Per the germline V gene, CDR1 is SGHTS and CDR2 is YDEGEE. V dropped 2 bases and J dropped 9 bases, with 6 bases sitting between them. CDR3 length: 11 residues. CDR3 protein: CASSLLGEQFF. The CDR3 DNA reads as TGTGCCAGCAGCTTATTGGGTGAGCAGTTCTTC.

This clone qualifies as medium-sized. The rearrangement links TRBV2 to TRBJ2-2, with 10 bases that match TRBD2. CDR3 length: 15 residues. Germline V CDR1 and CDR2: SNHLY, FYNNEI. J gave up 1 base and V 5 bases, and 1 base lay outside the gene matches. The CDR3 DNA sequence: TGTGCCAGCAGTAGACTAGCGGGGAACACCGGGGAGCTGTTTTTT. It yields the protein CASSRLAGNTGELFF. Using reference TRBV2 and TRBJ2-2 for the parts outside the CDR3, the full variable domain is EPEVTQTPSHQVTQMGQEVILRCVPISNHLYFYWYRQILGQKVEFLVSFYNNEISEKSEIFDDQFSVERPDGSNFTLKIRSTKLEDSAMYFCASSRLAGNTGELFFGEGSRLTVL.

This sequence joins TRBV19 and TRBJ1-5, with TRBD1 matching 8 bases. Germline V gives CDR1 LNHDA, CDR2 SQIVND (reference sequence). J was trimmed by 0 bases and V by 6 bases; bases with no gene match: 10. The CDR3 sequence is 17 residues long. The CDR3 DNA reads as TGTGCCAGTAGCCCGAAAGGACAGGGCTATAGCAATCAGCCCCAGCATTTT. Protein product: CASSPKGQGYSNQPQHF.

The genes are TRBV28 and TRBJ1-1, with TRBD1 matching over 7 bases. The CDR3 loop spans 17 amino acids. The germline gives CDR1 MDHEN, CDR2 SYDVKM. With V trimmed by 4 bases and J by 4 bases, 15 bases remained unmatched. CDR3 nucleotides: TGTGCCAGCAGTTCCCCCCCAGGGGGGAGAACGGGCACTGAAGCTTTCTTT. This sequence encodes CASSSPPGGRTGTEAFF.

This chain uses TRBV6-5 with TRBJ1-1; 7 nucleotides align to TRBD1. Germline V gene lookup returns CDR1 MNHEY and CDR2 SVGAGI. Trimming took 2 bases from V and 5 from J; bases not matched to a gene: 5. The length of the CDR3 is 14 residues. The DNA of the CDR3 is TGTGCCAGCAGTTACGGAGGGACAGCAACTGAAGCTTTCTTT. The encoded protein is CASSYGGTATEAFF.

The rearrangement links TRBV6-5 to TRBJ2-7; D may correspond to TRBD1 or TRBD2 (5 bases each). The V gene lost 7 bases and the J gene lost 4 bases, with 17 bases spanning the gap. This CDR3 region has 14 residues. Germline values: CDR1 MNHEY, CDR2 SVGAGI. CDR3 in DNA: TGTGCCAGCACAACTCCGGCAGGGAGTTACGAGCAGTACTTC. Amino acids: CASTTPAGSYEQYF.

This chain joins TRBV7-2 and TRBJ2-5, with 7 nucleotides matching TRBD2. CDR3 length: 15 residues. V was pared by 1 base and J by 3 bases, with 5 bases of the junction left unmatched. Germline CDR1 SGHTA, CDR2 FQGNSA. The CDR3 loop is CASSLGLAAKETQYF. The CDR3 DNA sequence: TGTGCCAGCAGCTTAGGGCTAGCGGCTAAAGAGACCCAGTACTTC. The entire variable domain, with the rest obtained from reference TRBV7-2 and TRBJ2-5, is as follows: GAGVSQSPSNKVTEKGKDVELRCDPISGHTALYWYRQSLGQGLEFLIYFQGNSAPDKSGLPSDRFSAERTGGSVSTLTIQRTQQEDSAVYLCASSLGLAAKETQYFGPGTRLLVL.

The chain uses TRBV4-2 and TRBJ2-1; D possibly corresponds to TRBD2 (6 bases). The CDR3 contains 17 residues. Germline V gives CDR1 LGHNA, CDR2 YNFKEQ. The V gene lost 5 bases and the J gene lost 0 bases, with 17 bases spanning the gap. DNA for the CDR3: TGTGCCAGCAGCTATTCCGGGGGACGACTCTCCTACAATGAGCAGTTCTTC. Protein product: CASSYSGGRLSYNEQFF.

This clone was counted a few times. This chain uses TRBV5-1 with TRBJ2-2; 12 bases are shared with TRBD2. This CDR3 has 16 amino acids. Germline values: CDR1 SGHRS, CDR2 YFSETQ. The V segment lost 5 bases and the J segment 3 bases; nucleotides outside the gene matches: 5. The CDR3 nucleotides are TGCGCCAGCAGTTCTAGCGGGAGGGCCTACACCGGGGAGCTGTTTTTT. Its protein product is CASSSSGRAYTGELFF.

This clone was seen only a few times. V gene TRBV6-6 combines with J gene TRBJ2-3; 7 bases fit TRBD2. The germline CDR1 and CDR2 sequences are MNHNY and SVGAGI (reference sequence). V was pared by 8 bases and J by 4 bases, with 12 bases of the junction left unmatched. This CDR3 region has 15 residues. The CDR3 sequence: CASSPGGSLSDTQYF. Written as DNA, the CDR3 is TGTGCCAGCTCCCCCGGCGGGAGTCTGTCAGATACGCAGTATTTT.

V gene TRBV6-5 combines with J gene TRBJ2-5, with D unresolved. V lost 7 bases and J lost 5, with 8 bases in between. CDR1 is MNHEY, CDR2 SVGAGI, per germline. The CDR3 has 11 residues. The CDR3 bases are TGTGCCAGCAAAAGTCCCGAGACCCAGTACTTC. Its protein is CASKSPETQYF.

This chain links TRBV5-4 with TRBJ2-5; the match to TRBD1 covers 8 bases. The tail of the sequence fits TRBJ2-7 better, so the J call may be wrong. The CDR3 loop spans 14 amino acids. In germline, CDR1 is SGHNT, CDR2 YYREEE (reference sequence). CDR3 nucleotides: TGTGCCAGCAGACCAGGGGGCTCTAACTACGAGCAGTACTTC. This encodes CASRPGGSNYEQYF.